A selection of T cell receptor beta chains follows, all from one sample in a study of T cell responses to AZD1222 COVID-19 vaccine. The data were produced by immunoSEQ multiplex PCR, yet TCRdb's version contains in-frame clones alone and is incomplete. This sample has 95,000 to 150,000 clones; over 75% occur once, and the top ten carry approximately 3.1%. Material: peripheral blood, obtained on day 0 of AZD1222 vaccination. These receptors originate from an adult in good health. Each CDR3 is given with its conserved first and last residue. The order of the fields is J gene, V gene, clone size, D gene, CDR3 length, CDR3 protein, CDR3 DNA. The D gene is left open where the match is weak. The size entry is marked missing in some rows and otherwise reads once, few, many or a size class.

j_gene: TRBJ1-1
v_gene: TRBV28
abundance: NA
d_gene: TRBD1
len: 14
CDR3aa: CASDGQGQNTEAFF
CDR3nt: TGTGCCAGCGATGGACAGGGACAGAACACTGAAGCTTTCTTT

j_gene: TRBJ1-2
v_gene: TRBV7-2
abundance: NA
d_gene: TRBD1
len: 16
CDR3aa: CASSSPWQGARNGYTF
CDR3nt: TGTGCCAGCAGCTCCCCGTGGCAGGGGGCAAGGAATGGCTACACCTTC

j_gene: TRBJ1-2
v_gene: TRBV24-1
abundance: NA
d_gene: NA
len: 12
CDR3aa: CATSDNSYGYTF
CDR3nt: TGTGCCACCAGTGATAACTCGTATGGCTACACCTTC

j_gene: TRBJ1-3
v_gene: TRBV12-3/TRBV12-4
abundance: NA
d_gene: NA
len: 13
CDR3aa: CARRAGPGNTIYF
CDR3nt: TGTGCCAGGCGCGCGGGGCCCGGAAACACCATATATTTT

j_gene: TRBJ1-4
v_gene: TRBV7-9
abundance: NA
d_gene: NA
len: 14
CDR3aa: CASSPGIYNEKLFF
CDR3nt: TGTGCCAGCAGCCCCGGTATTTATAATGAAAAACTGTTTTTT

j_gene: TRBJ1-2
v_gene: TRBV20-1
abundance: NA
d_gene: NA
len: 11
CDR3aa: CSASTLYGYTF
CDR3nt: TGCAGTGCAAGTACGCTCTATGGCTACACCTTC

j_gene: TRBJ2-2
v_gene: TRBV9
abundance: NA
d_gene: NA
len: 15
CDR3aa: CASSVTGFSTGELFF
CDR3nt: TGTGCCAGCAGCGTAACTGGATTTAGCACCGGGGAGCTGTTTTTT

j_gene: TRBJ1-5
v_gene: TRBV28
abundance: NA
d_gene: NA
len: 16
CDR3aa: CASSLAGGVSNQPQHF
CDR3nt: TGTGCCAGCAGTTTAGCCGGTGGGGTTAGCAATCAGCCCCAGCATTTT

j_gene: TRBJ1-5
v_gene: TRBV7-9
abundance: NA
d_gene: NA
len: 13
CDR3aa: CASSLESNQPQHF
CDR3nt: TGTGCCAGCAGCTTAGAAAGCAATCAGCCCCAGCATTTT

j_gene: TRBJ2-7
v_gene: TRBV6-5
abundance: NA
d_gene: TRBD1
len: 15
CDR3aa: CASGLEGQGLSEQYF
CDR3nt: TGTGCCAGCGGCCTTGAGGGACAGGGTTTATCCGAGCAGTACTTC

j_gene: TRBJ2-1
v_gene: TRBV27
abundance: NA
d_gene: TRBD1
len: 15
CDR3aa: CASSFRGQGYNEQFF
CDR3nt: TGTGCCAGCAGTTTTCGGGGACAGGGATACAATGAGCAGTTCTTC

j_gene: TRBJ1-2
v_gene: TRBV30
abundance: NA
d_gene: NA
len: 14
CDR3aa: CALLRGPNSRGYTF
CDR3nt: TGTGCCCTCCTCCGGGGCCCGAATTCGAGGGGCTACACCTTC

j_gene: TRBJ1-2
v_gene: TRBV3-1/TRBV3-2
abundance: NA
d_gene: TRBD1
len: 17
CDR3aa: CASSQDSGGGANYGYTF
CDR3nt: TGTGCCAGCAGCCAAGATAGTGGAGGGGGCGCTAACTATGGCTACACCTTC

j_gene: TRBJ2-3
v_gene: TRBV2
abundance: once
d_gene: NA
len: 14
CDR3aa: CASSDWRGTDTQYF
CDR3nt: TGTGCCAGCAGTGACTGGCGGGGCACAGATACGCAGTATTTT

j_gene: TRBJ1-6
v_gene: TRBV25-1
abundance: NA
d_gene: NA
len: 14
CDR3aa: CASAWQSYNSPLHF
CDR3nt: TGTGCCAGCGCCTGGCAGAGCTATAATTCACCCCTCCACTTT

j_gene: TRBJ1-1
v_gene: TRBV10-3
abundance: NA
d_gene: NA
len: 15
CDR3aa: CAISEALGGGLEAFF
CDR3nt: TGTGCCATCAGTGAGGCCCTGGGAGGGGGTCTTGAAGCTTTCTTT

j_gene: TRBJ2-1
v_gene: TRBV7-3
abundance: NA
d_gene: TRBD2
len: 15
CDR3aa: CASSSQGLAYGEQFF
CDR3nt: TGTGCCAGCAGCTCTCAGGGACTAGCTTATGGTGAGCAGTTCTTC

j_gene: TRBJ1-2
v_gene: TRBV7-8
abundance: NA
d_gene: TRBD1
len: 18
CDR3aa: CASSLSGASGQTNYGYTF
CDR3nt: TGTGCCAGCAGCTTAAGCGGCGCATCGGGACAGACTAACTATGGCTACACCTTC

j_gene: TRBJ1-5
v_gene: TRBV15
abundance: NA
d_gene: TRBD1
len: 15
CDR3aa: CATNQDREANQPQHF
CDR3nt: TGTGCCACCAACCAAGACAGGGAGGCCAATCAGCCCCAGCATTTT

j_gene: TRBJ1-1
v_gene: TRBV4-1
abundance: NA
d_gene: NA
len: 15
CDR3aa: CASSHPVQLNTEAFF
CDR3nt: TGCGCCAGCAGCCACCCCGTGCAGCTGAACACTGAAGCTTTCTTT

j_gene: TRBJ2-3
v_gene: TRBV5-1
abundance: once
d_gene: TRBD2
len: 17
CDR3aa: CASSSRGVGGDADTQYF
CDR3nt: TGCGCCAGCAGCTCGCGGGGAGTCGGGGGGGATGCAGATACGCAGTATTTT

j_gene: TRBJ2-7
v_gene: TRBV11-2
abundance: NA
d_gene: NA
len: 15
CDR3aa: CASSLAQPSSYEQYF
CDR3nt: TGTGCCAGCAGCTTAGCGCAGCCTAGCTCCTACGAGCAGTACTTC

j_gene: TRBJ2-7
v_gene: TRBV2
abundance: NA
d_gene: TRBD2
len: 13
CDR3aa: CASSELGGLRQYF
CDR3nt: TGTGCCAGCAGTGAATTGGGGGGACTACGTCAGTACTTC

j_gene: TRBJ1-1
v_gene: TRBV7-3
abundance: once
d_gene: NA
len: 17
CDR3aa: CASSQFTPRVSGTEAFF
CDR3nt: TGTGCCAGCAGCCAGTTCACGCCGCGGGTGTCCGGGACAGAAGCTTTCTTT

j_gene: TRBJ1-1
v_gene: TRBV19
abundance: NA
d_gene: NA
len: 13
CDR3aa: CASSIAVNTEAFF
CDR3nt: TGTGCCAGTAGTATAGCGGTGAACACTGAAGCTTTCTTT

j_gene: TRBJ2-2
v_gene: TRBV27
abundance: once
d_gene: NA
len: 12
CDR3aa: CASSYLDGELFF
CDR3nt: TGTGCCAGCAGTTACCTGGACGGGGAGCTGTTTTTT

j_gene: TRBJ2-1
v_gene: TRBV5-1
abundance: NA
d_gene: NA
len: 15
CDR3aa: CASSFIGGLGNEQFF
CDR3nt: TGCGCCAGCAGCTTTATTGGCGGATTGGGCAATGAGCAGTTCTTC

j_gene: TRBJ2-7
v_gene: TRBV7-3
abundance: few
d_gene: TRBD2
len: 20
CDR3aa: CASSFGRLRTSGGHSYEQYF
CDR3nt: TGTGCCAGCAGCTTTGGGAGACTCCGGACTAGCGGGGGCCACTCCTACGAGCAGTACTTC